A selection of T cell receptor beta chains follows, all from one sample in a study of shared clonotypes between healthy human individuals. Sequencing used immunoSEQ multiplex PCR; TCRdb keeps in-frame clones, though not all of them. The repertoire includes hundreds of thousands of clones, about three quarters of them detected once, and around 2% sits in the top ten. The sequenced material came from memory CD4+ T cells sorted from blood. Receptors were obtained from a woman aged 25 to 39 in good health. Both conserved end residues are part of each CDR3. The D gene is left open where the match is weak. Only part of the rows carry a size: once, few, many, or a class if the clone is expanded.

abundance,d_gene,j_gene,v_gene,CDR3nt,CDR3aa
many,NA,TRBJ2-2,TRBV7-9,TGTGCCAGCAGTCCGGGAAACACCGGGGAGCTGTTTTTT,CASSPGNTGELFF
few,NA,TRBJ2-1,TRBV6-5,TGTGCCAGCAGCCGAGCCGGGATTTCCTACAATGAGCAGTTCTTC,CASSRAGISYNEQFF
NA,NA,TRBJ1-1,TRBV5-5,TGTGCCAGCAGCTACCCGGGACGGATTTCATTCTTT,CASSYPGRISFF
NA,TRBD1,TRBJ1-4,TRBV19,TGTGCCAGTAGTGAAGGTGGGACAGACAGAGAAAAACTGTTTTTT,CASSEGGTDREKLFF
NA,TRBD2,TRBJ2-2,TRBV5-1,TGCGCCAGCAGCCACGGACTAGCGGGAGTTAGGGACACCGGGGAGCTGTTTTTT,CASSHGLAGVRDTGELFF
NA,NA,TRBJ2-2,TRBV13,TGTGCCAGCAGCTTGCGACCGGGACTCTCGAACACCGGGGAGCTGTTTTTT,CASSLRPGLSNTGELFF
NA,TRBD1,TRBJ1-2,TRBV5-1,TGCGCCAGCAAGGAGACCACAGGGGATAACTATGGCTACACCTTC,CASKETTGDNYGYTF
once,TRBD1,TRBJ2-7,TRBV7-8,TGTGCCAGCAGCCCCCGGGACAGGCGATACTCCTACGAGCAGTACTTC,CASSPRDRRYSYEQYF
NA,NA,TRBJ1-5,TRBV10-2,TGCGCCAGCGGAACCTTAAATCAGCCCCAGCATTTT,CASGTLNQPQHF
many,NA,TRBJ2-3,TRBV19,TGTGCCAGTAGTATCCCAGGCGGGAACGCAGATACGCAGTATTTT,CASSIPGGNADTQYF
NA,NA,TRBJ1-2,TRBV27,TGTGCCAGCAGTTTATCGCCGGGCCTCGGCGGCTACACCTTC,CASSLSPGLGGYTF
NA,NA,TRBJ2-5,TRBV7-2,TGTGCCAGCAGCGCCGGACTCGCCCAAGAGACCCAGTACTTC,CASSAGLAQETQYF
few,TRBD2,TRBJ2-1,TRBV5-1,TGCGCCAGCAGCTTGACTAGCGGGGACTACAATGAGCAGTTCTTC,CASSLTSGDYNEQFF
NA,TRBD1,TRBJ2-7,TRBV2,TGTGCCAGCAACCGACAGGGGAACTACGAGCAGTACTTC,CASNRQGNYEQYF
few,NA,TRBJ2-7,TRBV7-2,TGTGCCAGCAGCCATGAGAGGGGCTACGAGCAGTACTTC,CASSHERGYEQYF
NA,NA,TRBJ2-5,TRBV30,TGTGCCTGGAGTGGGACGGCGCTAGAGGAGCAGTACTTC,CAWSGTALEEQYF
NA,NA,TRBJ1-5,TRBV28,TGTGCCAGCAGGGTCCCGGGAGTAAATCAGCCCCAGCATTTT,CASRVPGVNQPQHF
few,TRBD2,TRBJ2-3,TRBV5-1,TGCGCCAGCAGCTTATCCCCGGGACTAGCGGGAGGTTACACAGATACGCAGTATTTT,CASSLSPGLAGGYTDTQYF
NA,TRBD1,TRBJ1-5,TRBV19,TGTGCCAGTAGTATAGGGACAGGAAATCAGCCCCAGCATTTT,CASSIGTGNQPQHF
once,NA,TRBJ2-7,TRBV7-9,TGTGCCAGCAGCTTAGTAGCCAGCTCCTACGAGCAGTACTTC,CASSLVASSYEQYF
NA,TRBD1,TRBJ1-2,TRBV27,TGTGCCAGCAGTACCGGACAGGGAAGGGGCTACACCTTC,CASSTGQGRGYTF
few,NA,TRBJ2-2,TRBV25-1,TGTGCCAGCAGTGAATCGAGGGTATTGGGAACCGGGGAGCTGTTTTTT,CASSESRVLGTGELFF
NA,NA,TRBJ2-1,TRBV5-4,TGTGCCAGCAGCTCTAGCAGTGAGCAGTTCTTC,CASSSSSEQFF
NA,NA,TRBJ2-2,TRBV18,TGTGCCAGCCTAGAGGGGCTTACGAACACCGGGGAGCTGTTTTTT,CASLEGLTNTGELFF
NA,NA,TRBJ2-2,TRBV5-1,TGCGCCACCAGCTTTGGGGCGTCGTCGAACACCGGGGAGCTGTTTTTT,CATSFGASSNTGELFF
NA,NA,TRBJ1-1,TRBV11-2,TGTGCCAGCAGCTCACTCTTGGGAGAAGCCACTGAAGCTTTCTTT,CASSSLLGEATEAFF
once,NA,TRBJ2-7,TRBV30,TGTGCCTGGAGTGTCTGGCAGGGAAATATCGAGCAGTACTTC,CAWSVWQGNIEQYF
NA,TRBD1,TRBJ1-3,TRBV6-6,TGTGCCAGCACCGACAGGGAGGGAAACACCATATATTTT,CASTDREGNTIYF
NA,TRBD2,TRBJ2-3,TRBV4-2,TGTGCCAGCAGCCCCCGGGGACTAGTAGAAACAGATACGCAGTATTTT,CASSPRGLVETDTQYF
NA,TRBD1,TRBJ1-1,TRBV7-9,TGTGCCAGCAGCCCAAGACAGGGATCGGGCACTGAAGCTTTCTTT,CASSPRQGSGTEAFF
NA,TRBD2,TRBJ2-5,TRBV13,TGTGCCAGCAGCTTAGCGGGAGGGCAGGAGACCCAGTACTTC,CASSLAGGQETQYF